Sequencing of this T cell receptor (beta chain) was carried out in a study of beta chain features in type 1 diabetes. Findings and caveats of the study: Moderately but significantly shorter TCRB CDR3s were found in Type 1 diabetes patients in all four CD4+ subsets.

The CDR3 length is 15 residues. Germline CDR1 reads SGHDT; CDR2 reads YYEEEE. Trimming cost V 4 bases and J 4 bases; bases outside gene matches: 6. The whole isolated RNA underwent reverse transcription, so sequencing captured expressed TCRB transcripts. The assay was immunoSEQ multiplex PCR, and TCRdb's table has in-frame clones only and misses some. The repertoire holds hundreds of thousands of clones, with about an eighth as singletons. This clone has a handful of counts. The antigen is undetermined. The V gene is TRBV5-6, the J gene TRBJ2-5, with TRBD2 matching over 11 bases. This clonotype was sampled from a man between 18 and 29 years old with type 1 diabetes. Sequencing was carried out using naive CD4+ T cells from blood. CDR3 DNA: TGTGCCAGCAGCAGCGGGACTAGCGGTGGAGAGACCCAGTACTTC. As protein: CASSSGTSGGETQYF.